Following are 24 T cell receptor beta chains from one sample sequenced in a study of cytomegalovirus exposure and HLA in healthy donors. The PCR was carried out with 60 Vbeta primers and 13 Jbeta primers. This table comes from immunoSEQ multiplex PCR, and its TCRdb copy is limited to in-frame clones, with some not included. The top ten clones hold over 1% of a sample with 90,000 to 100,000 clones, roughly 76% of them seen once. The specimen was PBMCs. These receptors came from a female donor in good health and CMV-seronegative.

J is TRBJ2-7 and V is TRBV7-2, with 9 bases identical to TRBD2. The CDR3 extends over 13 amino acids. The V segment lost 5 bases and the J segment 5 bases; nucleotides outside the gene matches: 4. Germline CDR1 SGHTA, CDR2 FQGNSA. The CDR3 nucleotides read TGTGCCAGCAGCAATCTAGCGGGGAACGAGCAGTACTTC. It translates to CASSNLAGNEQYF.

The V gene is TRBV6-1, the J gene TRBJ1-5, with D tentatively TRBD1 (6 bases). Trimming shortened V by 6 bases and J by 0 bases, and 12 bases separated the two germline ends. In germline, CDR1 is MNHNS, CDR2 SASEGT. The CDR3 consists of 15 residues. This CDR3 is CASSTGTNSNQPQHF. Here the CDR3 DNA reads TGTGCCAGCAGCACCGGGACAAATAGCAATCAGCCCCAGCATTTT.

About this clone itself: Other DNA sequences in this sample translate to the same CDR3. V is TRBV2 and J is TRBJ1-5; tentatively, D is TRBD1 (5 bases). The germline gives CDR1 SNHLY, CDR2 FYNNEI. The V end lost 4 bases, the J end lost 3 bases, and 13 bases lay between the germline ends. This CDR3 has 15 residues. The CDR3 DNA follows: TGTGCCAGCAGTGGGACAACCAACTTCAATCAGCCCCAGCATTTT. This codes for CASSGTTNFNQPQHF.

The V gene is TRBV19, the J gene TRBJ1-2; the match to TRBD1 covers 11 bases. Germline CDR1 reads LNHDA; CDR2 reads SQIVND (reference sequence). This CDR3 contains 15 residues. Losses at the gene ends were 4 bases for V and 4 bases for J; bases not matched to a gene: 5. The CDR3 loop reads CASSTWDRGTYGYTF. The CDR3, as DNA: TGTGCCAGTAGTACCTGGGACAGGGGGACCTATGGCTACACCTTC.

The chain employs TRBV7-9 and TRBJ2-7; D not certain. This CDR3 contains 14 residues. Looked up from germline, CDR1 is SEHNR and CDR2 is FQNEAQ (reference sequence). The V end was cut by 5 bases, the J end by 0 bases, with 11 bases between. In nucleotides, the CDR3 is TGTGCCAGCAGCCCCCGACAAGGCTCCTACGAGCAGTACTTC. Protein product: CASSPRQGSYEQYF.

The chain employs TRBV5-6 and TRBJ1-1; D not resolved. Germline V gene lookup returns CDR1 SGHDT and CDR2 YYEEEE. CDR3 length: 14 residues. Trimming left V 2 bases short and J 3 bases short, with 11 bases between. This chain's CDR3 is CASSLISGYTEAFF. CDR3 DNA: TGTGCCAGCAGCTTAATATCGGGATACACTGAAGCTTTCTTT.

This clone has more than one count but fewer than ten. The chain has TRBV7-2 and TRBJ2-7, with D perhaps TRBD1 (5 bases). The CDR3 is 14 residues long. Trimming pared 1 base from V and 3 bases from J, leaving 10 bases between. The germline V gene has CDR1 SGHTA and CDR2 FQGNSA. The CDR3 loop is CASSLGARVYEQYF. Here the CDR3 DNA reads TGTGCCAGCAGCTTAGGCGCCAGGGTCTACGAGCAGTACTTC. Full variable domain (missing parts from reference TRBV7-2 and TRBJ2-7): GAGVSQSPSNKVTEKGKDVELRCDPISGHTALYWYRQSLGQGLEFLIYFQGNSAPDKSGLPSDRFSAERTGGSVSTLTIQRTQQEDSAVYLCASSLGARVYEQYFGPGTRLTVT.

V is TRBV6-1 and J is TRBJ1-4; D is uncertain. V shed 5 bases and J shed 0 bases, with 7 bases lying between them. Germline CDR1 and CDR2: MNHNS and SASEGT. This CDR3 comprises 14 residues. Here the CDR3 DNA reads TGTGCCAGCAGTACAGTTGCAACTAATGAAAAACTGTTTTTT. Its translation: CASSTVATNEKLFF.

The gene calls are TRBV5-1 and TRBJ2-1; no firm D call. Germline V lookup: CDR1 SGHRS, CDR2 YFSETQ. CDR3 length equals 12 residues. Trimming removed 4 bases at V and 8 bases at J, with 10 bases between. The CDR3 protein is CASSATNYEQFF. In DNA form, the CDR3 reads TGCGCCAGCAGCGCCACTAACTATGAGCAGTTCTTC.

This clone was seen just once. This rearrangement joins TRBV6-1 to TRBJ2-5; 10 bases line up with TRBD1. The CDR3 runs to 16 residues. Per germline, CDR1 MNHNS and CDR2 SASEGT. The trim removed 1 base at V and 5 bases at J, leaving 7 bases unmatched. The chain's CDR3 is CASSEGGQGFWETQYF. CDR3 nucleotides: TGTGCCAGCAGTGAAGGGGGACAGGGGTTCTGGGAGACCCAGTACTTC.

The V call is TRBV11-2, the J call TRBJ2-4, with D hard to call. The CDR3 consists of 12 residues. Per germline, CDR1 SGHAT and CDR2 FQNNGV. Between the trimmed V and J ends, which lost 4 bases and 9 bases, there was a span of 10 bases. The CDR3 region is CASSSELVIQYF. CDR3 DNA sequence: TGTGCCAGCAGCTCGGAGCTGGTCATTCAGTACTTC.

This clone has only a few counts. V and J are TRBV18 and TRBJ1-6, with D perhaps matching TRBD1 (6 bases). This CDR3 spans 14 amino acids. The germline gives CDR1 KGHSH, CDR2 LQKENI. V was cut by 4 bases and J by 6 bases, with 10 bases left in between. In nucleotides, the CDR3 is TGTGCCAGCTCACTAGGACAGCTTAATTCACCCCTCCACTTT. Its protein is CASSLGQLNSPLHF.

This clone was seen only a few times. The rearrangement links TRBV5-1 to TRBJ2-1, with 7 bases aligning to TRBD2. Trimming cost V 0 bases and J 3 bases; bases outside gene matches: 3. The germline V gene encodes CDR1 SGHRS and CDR2 YFSETQ. This CDR3 spans 15 amino acids. CDR3 sequence: CASSLASGIYNEQFF. DNA of the CDR3: TGCGCCAGCAGCTTGGCTAGCGGTATCTACAATGAGCAGTTCTTC.

This clone was counted a few times. CDR3 DNA: TGTGCCAGCAGCTTAGCCCCAGCGGGGAACTACGAGCAGTACTTC. This translates into CASSLAPAGNYEQYF. The chain couples TRBV7-8 to TRBJ2-7, with 7 bases identical to TRBD2. Trimming at V came to 0 bases and at J to 3 bases, leaving 5 bases not matched to a gene. Germline lookup yields CDR1 SGHVS and CDR2 FQNEAQ. The CDR3 has 15 amino acids.

The genes are TRBV25-1 and TRBJ1-1; possible D gene TRBD1, 5 bases. V was clipped by 1 base and J by 8 bases, with 17 bases between them. The germline gives CDR1 MGHDK, CDR2 SYGVNS. The CDR3 contains 15 residues. Here the CDR3 reads CASSELGWGVEEAFF. CDR3 bases: TGTGCCAGCAGTGAATTAGGGTGGGGGGTTGAAGAAGCTTTCTTT.

The chain has TRBV2 and TRBJ2-7; tentative D call: TRBD1 (5 bases). CDR1 SNHLY and CDR2 FYNNEI come from the germline V gene. The CDR3 has 15 amino acids. The germline V and J ends were trimmed by 3 bases and 1 base, with 13 bases remaining between them. CDR3 bases: TGTGCCAGCAGTGAGGGCAGGGATCGTTCCTACGAGCAGTACTTC. Its protein is CASSEGRDRSYEQYF.

V gene TRBV15 combines with J gene TRBJ2-7, with D maybe TRBD2 (5 bases). The CDR3 contains 15 residues. V was cut by 0 bases and J by 0 bases, with 9 bases left in between. CDR1 and CDR2 (germline): LNHNV, YYDKDF (reference sequence). The CDR3 sequence is CATSRDQRSSYEQYF. The CDR3 nucleotides are TGTGCCACCAGCAGAGATCAGCGGAGCTCCTACGAGCAGTACTTC.

The genes are TRBV5-4 and TRBJ2-3, with 14 bases matching TRBD2. The CDR3 totals 17 residues. In germline, CDR1 is SGHNT, CDR2 YYREEE (reference sequence). The V segment lost 2 bases and the J segment 4 bases; nucleotides outside the gene matches: 6. As DNA, the CDR3 is TGTGCCAGCAGCTTCTCGACTAGCGGGGGGGCGGCAGATACGCAGTATTTT. This codes for CASSFSTSGGAADTQYF.

This clone was recorded a few times. The chain recombines TRBV19 with TRBJ1-4, with TRBD1 matching 9 bases. The CDR3 covers 15 residues. Germline V CDR1 and CDR2: LNHDA, SQIVND (reference sequence). V lost 5 bases to trimming and J lost 8 bases; unmatched junction nucleotides: 9. CDR3 sequence reads: CASSGQGHPREKLFF. The CDR3 DNA sequence: TGTGCCAGTAGTGGACAGGGGCATCCTAGGGAAAAACTGTTTTTT.

The chain couples TRBV18 to TRBJ2-7; the D gene is possibly TRBD2 (6 bases). V lost 4 bases and J 6 bases, leaving 22 bases between the germline ends. Germline CDR1 and CDR2: KGHSH and LQKENI. This CDR3 is built from 16 residues. CDR3 nucleotides: TGTGCCAGCTCACTGGACCGGGGGACGATCCAGCGCGAGCAGTACTTC. This codes for CASSLDRGTIQREQYF.

The chain joins TRBV7-9 to TRBJ1-6; TRBD1 agrees at 7 bases. Germline values: CDR1 SEHNR, CDR2 FQNEAQ (reference sequence). The CDR3 spans 14 residues. The trim removed 3 bases at V and 9 bases at J, leaving 5 bases unmatched. This CDR3 is CASSFRTGLSPLHF. The CDR3 bases are TGTGCCAGCAGCTTCAGGACAGGCCTTTCACCCCTCCACTTT. The full variable domain, completed using reference TRBV7-9 and TRBJ1-6, is DTGVSQNPRHKITKRGQNVTFRCDPISEHNRLYWYRQTLGQGPEFLTYFQNEAQLEKSRLLSDRFSAERPKGSFSTLEIQRTEQGDSAMYLCASSFRTGLSPLHFGNGTRLTVT.

This clone came up once. The chain recombines TRBV9 with TRBJ1-1; D is uncertain. CDR1 is SGDLS, CDR2 YYNGEE, per germline. V gave up 3 bases and J gave up 1 base, with 7 bases separating them. The CDR3 loop spans 13 amino acids. The DNA of the CDR3 is TGTGCCAGCAGCGGCAGGAAGAACACTGAAGCTTTCTTT. Translated: CASSGRKNTEAFF. The variable domain in full, with the rest retrieved from reference TRBV9 and TRBJ1-1, is DSGVTQTPKHLITATGQRVTLRCSPRSGDLSVYWYQQSLDQGLQFLIQYYNGEERAKGNILERFSAQQFPDLHSELNLSSLELGDSALYFCASSGRKNTEAFFGQGTRLTVV.

V gene TRBV2 combines with J gene TRBJ2-7; 7 bases agree with TRBD1. Germline V gene sequence: CDR1 SNHLY, CDR2 FYNNEI. Losses at the gene ends were 5 bases for V and 2 bases for J; bases not matched to a gene: 12. CDR3 length: 16 amino acids. As DNA, the CDR3 is TGTGCCAGCAGTCCGTATACGGGACAGTTCACCTACGAGCAGTACTTC. It encodes CASSPYTGQFTYEQYF.

The J gene is TRBJ1-3, the V gene TRBV5-1, with 9 bases matching TRBD1. The junction had 3 bases not matched to a gene; V was cut back by 4 bases and J by 4 bases. This CDR3 contains 14 residues. Germline lookup yields CDR1 SGHRS and CDR2 YFSETQ. CDR3 loop: CASSPGTGGNTIYF. The CDR3 region has the DNA TGCGCCAGCAGCCCGGGGACAGGGGGAAACACCATATATTTT.